Described below is a single T cell receptor beta chain sequence and its context. Its antigen is undetermined. This sample is drawn from a study of blood T cells in healthy people across ages. Study background: About one barcoded beta molecule per two T cells was captured by template switching. General observations from the study: Per-million-T-cell TCR beta diversity fell roughly linearly with age. Diversity estimates drawn from one million T cells were deemed underestimates.

The CDR3 contains 12 residues. The ends were cut back, 3 bases at V and 12 bases at J, with 12 bases in the middle. Peripheral blood samples of roughly 10 milliliters were drawn from each donor. A second PCR of roughly 7 to 11 cycles used a sample-barcoded 5' primer and a J-beta primer mix. TCRdb itself ran the 5' RACE reads through MiXCR, one entry per CDR3 protein. The sample has 2 million or so distinct CDR3 sequences; 49% are singletons. The receptor comes from a woman aged 40 to 50 in good health. This chain joins TRBV12-3 or TRBV12-4 and TRBJ2-1, with D uncertain. The sample taken for sequencing was blood. The CDR3 DNA is TGTGCCAGCAGTTTGGGCCCAGCCGCGCAGTTCTTC. Encoded protein: CASSLGPAAQFF.